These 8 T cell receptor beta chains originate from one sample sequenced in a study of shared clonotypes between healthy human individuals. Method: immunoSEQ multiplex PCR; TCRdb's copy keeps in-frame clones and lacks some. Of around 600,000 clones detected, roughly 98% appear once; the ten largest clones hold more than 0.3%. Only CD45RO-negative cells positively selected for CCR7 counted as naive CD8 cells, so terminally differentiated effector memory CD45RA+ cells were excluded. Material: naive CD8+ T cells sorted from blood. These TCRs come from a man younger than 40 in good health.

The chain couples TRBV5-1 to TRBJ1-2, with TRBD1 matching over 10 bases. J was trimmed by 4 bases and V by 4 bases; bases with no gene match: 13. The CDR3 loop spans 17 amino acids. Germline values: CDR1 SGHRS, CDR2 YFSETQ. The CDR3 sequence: CASSEPGTGVRAYGYTF. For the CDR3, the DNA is TGCGCCAGCAGCGAGCCAGGGACAGGGGTTCGAGCCTATGGCTACACCTTC.

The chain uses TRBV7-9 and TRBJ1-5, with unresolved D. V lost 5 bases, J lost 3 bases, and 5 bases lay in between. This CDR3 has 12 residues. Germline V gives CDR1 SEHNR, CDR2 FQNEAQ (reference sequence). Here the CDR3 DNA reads TGTGCCAGCAGCCCAAACAATCAGCCCCAGCATTTT. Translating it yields CASSPNNQPQHF.

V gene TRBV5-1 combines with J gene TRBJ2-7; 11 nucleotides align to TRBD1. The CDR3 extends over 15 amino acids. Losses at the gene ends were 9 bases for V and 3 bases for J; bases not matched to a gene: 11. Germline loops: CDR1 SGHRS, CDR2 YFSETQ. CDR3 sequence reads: CATSNRDRGSYEQYF. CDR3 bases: TGCGCCACTTCGAACCGGGACAGGGGGAGCTACGAGCAGTACTTC.

The DNA of the CDR3 is TGTGCCAGCAGACCGGGACTAGCTAATGAGCAGTTCTTC. It is translated as CASRPGLANEQFF. V is TRBV7-9 and J is TRBJ2-1; 9 nucleotides align to TRBD2. V lost 6 bases, J lost 7 bases, and 4 bases stayed unmatched. This CDR3 contains 13 residues. Germline V CDR1 and CDR2: SEHNR, FQNEAQ (reference sequence).

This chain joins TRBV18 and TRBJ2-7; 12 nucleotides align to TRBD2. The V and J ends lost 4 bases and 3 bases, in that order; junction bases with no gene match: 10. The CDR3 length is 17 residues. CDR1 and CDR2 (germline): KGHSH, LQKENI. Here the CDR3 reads CASSQRAGTSGFYEQYF. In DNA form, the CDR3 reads TGTGCCAGCTCACAGCGCGCCGGGACTAGCGGGTTCTACGAGCAGTACTTC.

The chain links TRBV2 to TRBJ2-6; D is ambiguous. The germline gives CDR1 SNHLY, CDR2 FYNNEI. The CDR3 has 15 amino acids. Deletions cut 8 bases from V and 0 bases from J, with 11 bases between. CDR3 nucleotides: TGTGCCAGCGGTGGGGTGACCTCTGGGGCCAACGTCCTGACTTTC. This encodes CASGGVTSGANVLTF.

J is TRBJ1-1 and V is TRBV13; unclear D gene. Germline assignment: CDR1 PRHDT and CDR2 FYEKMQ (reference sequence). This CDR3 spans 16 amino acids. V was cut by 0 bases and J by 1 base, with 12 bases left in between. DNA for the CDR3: TGTGCCAGCAGCTTAGGCTTGCCCGAGAGGAACACTGAAGCTTTCTTT. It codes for CASSLGLPERNTEAFF.

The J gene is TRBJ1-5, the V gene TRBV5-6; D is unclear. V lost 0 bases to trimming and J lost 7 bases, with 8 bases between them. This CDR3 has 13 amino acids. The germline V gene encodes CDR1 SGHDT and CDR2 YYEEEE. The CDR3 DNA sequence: TGTGCCAGCAGCTTGGGGAGTGAGCAGCCCCAGCATTTT. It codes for CASSLGSEQPQHF.